This T cell receptor beta chain was identified during a study of technical replicates of blood from a handful of donors. The data were produced by immunoSEQ multiplex PCR, yet TCRdb's version contains in-frame clones alone and is incomplete. This sample yields around 67,000 clones, of which around 95% are seen a single time; 0.2% to 0.25% belongs to the top ten. Germline values: CDR1 SGHNT, CDR2 YYREEE (reference sequence). Trimming took 2 bases from V and 0 from J; bases not matched to a gene: 5. This CDR3 spans 16 amino acids. What was sequenced was T cells isolated from PBMCs. This TCR was sampled from a human donor in good health. This rearrangement joins TRBV5-4 to TRBJ2-3; TRBD2 matches 8 bases. The CDR3 is CASSLQTSVSTDTQYF. DNA for the CDR3: TGTGCCAGCAGCTTACAGACTAGCGTTAGCACAGATACGCAGTATTTT.